This passage covers 8 T cell receptor beta chains from one sample sequenced in a study of CD8+CD57+ T cells in acquired aplastic anemia. Before being chosen for sequencing, patients had shown CD8+CD57+ cell expansion by flow cytometry. CDR3 and TCR beta VDJ profiling relied on genomic DNA as the template. TCRdb itself ran the reads through MiXCR, one entry per CDR3 protein. This sample yields approximately 260,000 distinct CDR3 sequences, of which roughly 82% are seen a single time; over 35% belongs to the top ten. The sequencing input was sorted CD4+, CD8+, or CD8+CD57+ T cells (not recorded which) from PBMCs. The receptors derive from a human donor with aplastic anemia.

This clonotype was picked up many times. The chain couples TRBV7-8 to TRBJ2-7; TRBD2 is a possible D gene (6 bases). The V end lost 0 bases, the J end lost 4 bases, and 22 bases lay between the germline ends. Per the germline V gene, CDR1 is SGHVS and CDR2 is FQNEAQ. CDR3 size: 18 residues. DNA of the CDR3: TGTGCCAGCAGCTTAGCGGGAGGTCCCGATACGCAGTCTTACGAGCAGTACGTC. It specifies CASSLAGGPDTQSYEQYV.

With regard to this clonotype: Lacking the conserved final phenylalanine or tryptophan, this CDR3 likely reflects a read error. The DNA is left out, because the CDR3 cannot be placed on it with certainty; the CDR3 is given as TCRdb lists it. The genes are TRBV7-9 and TRBJ2-2. Germline assignment: CDR1 SEHNR and CDR2 FQNEAQ (reference sequence). The CDR3 is 13 amino acids in total, end residues counted. The CDR3 loop reads CASSLLTRELFFV.

V gene TRBV9 combines with J gene TRBJ2-7; D gene uncertain. The length of the CDR3 is 16 residues. Trimming removed 4 bases from V and 7 bases from J, with 24 bases in between. From germline, CDR1 is SGDLS and CDR2 YYNGEE. CDR3 loop: CASSLRTNTEYFEQYF. The CDR3 nucleotides are TGTGCCAGCAGCTTACGAACAAACACGGAGTATTTTGAGCAGTACTTC.

J is TRBJ2-2 and V is TRBV5-4; 7 positions match TRBD2. This CDR3 is built from 13 residues. With 6 bases clipped from V and 5 bases from J, the junction kept 4 bases outside the gene matches. Germline V gene sequence: CDR1 SGHNT, CDR2 YYREEE (reference sequence). The CDR3 region has the DNA TGTGCCAGCAAGGCGGGAGAGACCGGGGAGCTGTTTTTT. Translation: CASKAGETGELFF.

In regard to this clonotype: One end of the junction fails to match germline, which may point to a read error. The chain links TRBV19 to TRBJ2-3; tentatively, D is TRBD2 (8 bases). This CDR3 is 15 amino acids long. Per germline, CDR1 LNHDA and CDR2 SQIVND (reference sequence). In nucleotides, the CDR3 is TGTGCCAGCAGCGTAGCGGGACAGACCTACGATACGCAGTTTTTT. Translation gives CASSVAGQTYDTQFF.

This chain links TRBV7-9 with TRBJ2-3, with D possibly matching TRBD2 (5 bases). CDR1 SEHNR and CDR2 FQNEAQ come from the germline V gene (reference sequence). The CDR3 contains 13 residues. V gave up 5 bases and J gave up 9 bases, with 15 bases separating them. The CDR3: CASSAGGTQTQYF. The CDR3 DNA reads TGTGCCAGCAGCGCCGGAGGCACACAGACGCAGTATTTT.

The V call is TRBV7-8, the J call TRBJ2-3, with D tentatively TRBD2 (6 bases). This CDR3 comprises 14 residues. V lost 4 bases and J lost 13, with 21 bases in between. CDR1 is SGHVS and CDR2 is FQNEAQ in the germline V gene. In DNA, the CDR3 is TGTGCCAGCAGCTCACAGCAGCGGGCAGATTCGAAGTATTTT. Protein product: CASSSQQRADSKYF.

This clonotype was counted a few times. The V call is TRBV11-1, the J call TRBJ2-1; D not resolved. The CDR3 contains 13 residues. V was shortened by 3 bases and J by 1 base, with 4 bases between the two germline ends. Germline values: CDR1 SGHAT, CDR2 FQDESV (reference sequence). CDR3: CASSLASYNEQFF. The CDR3 DNA follows: TGTGCCAGCAGCTTGGCTTCCTACAATGAGCAGTTCTTC.